The entry that follows covers one TCR beta chain sequence. These data originate in a study of beta chain features in type 1 diabetes. V was pared by 7 bases and J by 9 bases, with 17 bases of the junction left unmatched. The CDR3 runs to 15 residues. Per the germline V gene, CDR1 is MNHNS and CDR2 is SASEGT. Since all of the isolated RNA was reverse transcribed, expressed TCRB transcripts were what got sequenced. TCRdb keeps only in-frame clones here, not all; method: immunoSEQ multiplex PCR. Of 200,000 to 250,000 clones listed, approximately 10% are singletons. The sample was central memory CD4+ T cells from blood. This chain connects TRBV6-1 to TRBJ2-5; TRBD1 agrees at 7 bases. This clonotype originated in a man between 18 and 35 years old in good health. This CDR3 is CASINPGGTTGAQYF. In DNA, the CDR3 is TGTGCCAGCATCAACCCAGGGGGTACTACAGGGGCCCAGTACTTC.